This TCR beta chain was sequenced during a study of glioma-infiltrating T cells after dendritic cell vaccination. Study-wide context: Three intradermal dendritic cell vaccine injections were given every two weeks.

Primers: 60 V beta forward and 13 J beta reverse. TCRdb's table, derived via immunoSEQ multiplex PCR, lists solely in-frame clones and lacks some. The sample holds roughly 100,000 clones, roughly 79% seen once. The CDR3 spans 13 residues. Trimming cost V 0 bases and J 4 bases, with 6 bases left between them. Germline CDR1 SGHAT, CDR2 FQNNGV. Worth noting for this clone: Distinct nucleotide sequences in the sample also encode this CDR3.

Blood PBMC samples: pre-vaccination, two weeks post third vaccination, and at tumor progression. Sequenced material: blood, taken before dendritic cell vaccination. This sequence joins TRBV11-2 and TRBJ1-1, with unresolved D. This receptor was taken from a human donor with glioblastoma. The CDR3 loop is CASSLDRGTEAFF. The CDR3 DNA sequence: TGTGCCAGCAGCTTAGATCGCGGCACTGAAGCTTTCTTT.